This is a list of T cell receptor beta chains from one sample in a study of regulatory T cells in long-lasting Graves disease. TCRdb processed the multiplex PCR reads anew with MiXCR; each CDR3 protein has one entry. The table shows about 470,000 distinct CDR3 sequences, with roughly 21% occurring only once. This material consisted of peripheral blood mononuclear cells (PBMCs), taken when the disease was refractory, from a patient treated with antithyroid drugs. The receptors shown here come from a female donor with Graves disease. The CDR3 runs from the conserved cysteine through the conserved F or W. The D gene is left open where the match is weak. The size entry is marked missing in some rows and otherwise reads once, few, many or a size class.

D: .; V: TRBV6-5; J: TRBJ1-2; size: many; DNA: TGTGCCAGCAGTTACTCGGGACTTGAACGGTCCTATGGCTACACCTTC; CDR3: CASSYSGLERSYGYTF
D: TRBD2; V: TRBV28; J: TRBJ2-7; size: few; DNA: TGTGCCAGCAGTCCAACGGGGGGGTTCGTATACGAGCAGTACTTC; CDR3: CASSPTGGFVYEQYF
D: .; V: TRBV7-9; J: TRBJ1-2; size: .; DNA: TGTGCCAGCAGCTTAGGGGGATCGGACAGCTTCAACTATGGCTACACCTTC; CDR3: CASSLGGSDSFNYGYTF
D: TRBD1; V: TRBV2; J: TRBJ1-2; size: many; DNA: TGTGCCAGCATCAATGACAGGGAGAATAACTATGGCTACACCTTC; CDR3: CASINDRENNYGYTF
D: TRBD1; V: TRBV27; J: TRBJ1-4; size: few; DNA: TGTGCCAGCAGTTCCGACACAGGGGACAATGAAAAACTGTTTTTT; CDR3: CASSSDTGDNEKLFF
D: .; V: TRBV12-3/TRBV12-4; J: TRBJ1-2; size: many; DNA: TGTGCCAGCAGTCAGGGAGCTAACTATGGCTACACCTTC; CDR3: CASSQGANYGYTF
D: .; V: TRBV6-1; J: TRBJ1-1; size: .; DNA: TGTGCCAGCAACCCCGGGACGCCGAACACTGAAGCTTTCTTT; CDR3: CASNPGTPNTEAFF
D: .; V: TRBV6-5; J: TRBJ1-1; size: few; DNA: TGTGCCAGCAGTTACTCGAAGGGCCCTGAAGCTTTCTTT; CDR3: CASSYSKGPEAFF
D: .; V: TRBV28; J: TRBJ1-3; size: many; DNA: TGTGCCAGCAGACGGAGCTCTGGAAACACCATATATTTT; CDR3: CASRRSSGNTIYF
D: .; V: TRBV6-2/TRBV6-3; J: TRBJ1-2; size: .; DNA: TGTGCCAGCAGTTACTCGAACAGGGCGGGCTATGGCTACACCTTC; CDR3: CASSYSNRAGYGYTF
D: .; V: TRBV29-1; J: TRBJ2-2; size: few; DNA: TGCAGCGCTTACGGACTACAGAACACCGGGGAGCTGTTTTTT; CDR3: CSAYGLQNTGELFF
D: .; V: TRBV11-3; J: TRBJ1-4; size: .; DNA: TGTGCCAGCAGCTTAGAAGAGAGGTCCCAAGAAAAACTGTTTTTT; CDR3: CASSLEERSQEKLFF
D: TRBD1; V: TRBV29-1; J: TRBJ2-5; size: .; DNA: TGCAGCGTGCGACAGGGTGTGGGAGAGACCCAGTACTTC; CDR3: CSVRQGVGETQYF
D: TRBD1; V: TRBV29-1; J: TRBJ2-7; size: .; DNA: TGCAGCGTCAGACAGGGGATTTCCTACGAGCAGTACTTC; CDR3: CSVRQGISYEQYF
D: TRBD1; V: TRBV6-5; J: TRBJ2-7; size: .; DNA: TGTGCCAGCAGTTATTATAGGCAGGGGGACTACGAGCAGTACTTC; CDR3: CASSYYRQGDYEQYF
D: TRBD1; V: TRBV3-1; J: TRBJ1-6; size: once; DNA: TGTGCCAGCAGCCAAATCAGGGGGCCGGATTCACCCCTCCACTTT; CDR3: CASSQIRGPDSPLHF
D: .; V: TRBV27; J: TRBJ1-1; size: .; DNA: TGTGCCAGCAGTCCAGGGAGAGAAGAAGCTTTCTTT; CDR3: CASSPGREEAFF
D: TRBD2; V: TRBV28; J: TRBJ2-7; size: many; DNA: TGTGCCAGCAGGGTAGCGGGAGTGAGAGACGAGCAGTACTTC; CDR3: CASRVAGVRDEQYF
D: .; V: TRBV24-1; J: TRBJ2-7; size: .; DNA: TGTGCCACCAGCCCCGCCGGCGCAGCATACGAGCAGTACTTC; CDR3: CATSPAGAAYEQYF
D: .; V: TRBV3-1; J: TRBJ2-2; size: many; DNA: TGTGCCAGCAGCCAAGATCGAACCGGGGAGCTGTTTTTT; CDR3: CASSQDRTGELFF
D: TRBD1; V: TRBV9; J: TRBJ1-1; size: .; DNA: TGTGCCAGCAGCTCAGGGGGTACAGGGGAAGAACCTGAAGCTTTCTTT; CDR3: CASSSGGTGEEPEAFF
D: .; V: TRBV18; J: TRBJ1-4; size: few; DNA: TGTGCCAGCTCACCGGGAGTCCGGGTTAATGAAAAACTGTTTTTT; CDR3: CASSPGVRVNEKLFF